This entry lists 29 T cell receptor beta chains sequenced from one sample in a study of metastatic and nonmetastatic thyroid tumors. TCRdb re-called the PCR reads through MiXCR. The sample has 60,000 or so clones; 25% to 30% are singletons. Every patient underwent thyroid surgery untreated. Sequenced sample: blood. Source of these receptors: a female donor with papillary thyroid cancer or a benign thyroid nodule (not recorded which). Some clones in this sample may be carry-over from other donors' samples.

The rearrangement uses TRBV19 and TRBJ2-2; D gene ambiguous. CDR1 LNHDA and CDR2 SQIVND come from the germline V gene (reference sequence). Trimming took off 7 bases at V and 6 bases at J, with 21 bases between the two ends. There are 16 residues in the CDR3. CDR3 sequence (DNA): TGTGCCAGTATCACCTCGACGGTCCCGGTAGCCGGGGAGCTGTTTTTT. This gives the protein CASITSTVPVAGELFF.

The V and J genes are TRBV11-2 and TRBJ2-7; D is unresolved. V was shortened by 5 bases and J by 5 bases, with 10 bases between the two germline ends. Germline CDR1 and CDR2: SGHAT and FQNNGV. The CDR3 runs to 12 residues. The CDR3 reads CASSADSDEQYF. The CDR3 region has the DNA TGTGCCAGCAGCGCCGACTCGGACGAGCAGTACTTC.

The chain links TRBV28 to TRBJ2-7; tentative D call: TRBD2 (5 bases). The CDR3 runs to 14 residues. Trimming pared 7 bases from V and 2 bases from J, leaving 15 bases between. Germline assignment: CDR1 MDHEN and CDR2 SYDVKM. CDR3 coding DNA: TGTGCCAGCATGACTCAGCGGAGGACCTACGAGCAGTACTTC. As protein: CASMTQRRTYEQYF.

The chain combines TRBV28 with TRBJ2-3; the D is unclear. The germline CDR1 and CDR2 sequences are MDHEN and SYDVKM. V lost 5 bases and J 5 bases, leaving 14 bases between the germline ends. The CDR3 runs to 14 residues. This CDR3 is CASSPVDREDTQYF. The CDR3 DNA reads TGTGCCAGCAGTCCCGTCGATCGTGAAGATACGCAGTATTTT.

In its sample, this clone was seen a few times. The chain has TRBV13 and TRBJ2-3, with D unclear. The CDR3 loop spans 15 amino acids. Germline V gene data show CDR1 as PRHDT and CDR2 as FYEKMQ (reference sequence). Trimming took 2 bases from V and 2 from J, leaving 11 bases between them. The CDR3 DNA is TGTGCCAGCAGCTTACTTGGGGATAACACAGATACGCAGTATTTT. Its protein product is CASSLLGDNTDTQYF.

This sequence joins TRBV10-3 and TRBJ1-4, with a tentative D call TRBD1 (6 bases). V was cut by 3 bases and J by 10 bases, with 18 bases left in between. CDR1 is ENHRY, CDR2 SYGVKD, per germline. The CDR3 sequence is 15 residues long. The CDR3: CAISEGGDESRKLFF. As DNA, the CDR3 is TGTGCCATCAGTGAAGGGGGAGACGAATCGAGAAAACTGTTTTTT.

This chain uses TRBV7-9 with TRBJ2-2; D unclear. Germline V CDR1 and CDR2: SEHNR, FQNEAQ (reference sequence). Trimming took off 8 bases at V and 0 bases at J, with 10 bases between the two ends. The CDR3 loop spans 14 amino acids. CDR3 DNA: TGTGCCAGCTTACGGGCCGCGAACACCGGGGAGCTGTTTTTT. Translation: CASLRAANTGELFF.

This clone was seen ten or more times. V and J are TRBV20-1 and TRBJ2-1; 9 nucleotides align to TRBD2. Looked up from germline, CDR1 is DFQATT and CDR2 is SNEGSKA (reference sequence). After removal of 6 bases from V and 4 bases from J, the junction contained 10 bases not matched to a gene. This CDR3 is built from 15 residues. CDR3 loop: CSASGPLAGYNEQFF. The DNA of the CDR3 is TGCAGTGCGTCCGGGCCTCTAGCGGGGTACAATGAGCAGTTCTTC.

Many counts were recorded for this clone. The chain carries TRBV28 and TRBJ2-6; D is possibly TRBD1 (7 bases). CDR3 length: 18 residues. V dropped 3 bases and J dropped 2 bases, with 17 bases sitting between them. The germline V gene has CDR1 MDHEN and CDR2 SYDVKM. The DNA for the CDR3 is TGTGCCAGCAGTTTCCCCCAGGGGGGAAGGGCTGGGGCCAACGTCCTGACTTTC. This gives the protein CASSFPQGGRAGANVLTF.

V gene TRBV6-5 combines with J gene TRBJ2-1, with a weak D call TRBD2 (5 bases). The CDR3 runs 18 residues. Trimming stripped 2 bases from V and 5 bases from J, with 22 bases between. Germline-derived CDR1 and CDR2 are MNHEY and SVGAGI. Here the CDR3 DNA reads TGTGCCAGCAGTTACGAAGCGCGAGCTCCCCGGAGGAACAATGAGCAGTTCTTC. Amino acid sequence: CASSYEARAPRRNNEQFF.

The V gene is TRBV7-8, the J gene TRBJ2-1; 10 nucleotides align to TRBD2. With V trimmed by 3 bases and J by 6 bases, 5 bases remained unmatched. Germline V gives CDR1 SGHVS, CDR2 FQNEAQ. This CDR3 has 15 amino acids. CDR3 in amino acids: CASSLGASGSNEQFF. The DNA for the CDR3 is TGTGCCAGCAGCTTGGGGGCTAGCGGGAGCAATGAGCAGTTCTTC.

As DNA, the CDR3 is TGTGCCAGCAGCTTGCGATCGTCTTCTGGAAACACCATATATTTT. Translating gives CASSLRSSSGNTIYF. The V call is TRBV5-5, the J call TRBJ1-3; D gene uncertain. Trimming left V 1 base short and J 1 base short, with 9 bases between. Germline-derived CDR1 and CDR2 are SGHKS and YYEKEE (reference sequence). The CDR3 runs 15 residues.

J is TRBJ2-7 and V is TRBV30, with D possibly being TRBD1 or TRBD2 (5 bases each). This CDR3 has 16 amino acids. Germline lookup yields CDR1 GTSNPN and CDR2 SVGIG (reference sequence). V lost 3 bases and J 2 bases, leaving 20 bases between the germline ends. CDR3 sequence: CAWSPLYGTGTYEQYF. The CDR3 nucleotides are TGTGCCTGGAGCCCACTTTATGGGACGGGAACCTACGAGCAGTACTTC.

This chain uses TRBV4-3 with TRBJ2-7; tentatively, D is TRBD2 (6 bases). Trimming took 4 bases from V and 6 from J, leaving 19 bases between them. The germline V gene encodes CDR1 LGHNA and CDR2 YSLEER. The CDR3 contains 15 residues. The DNA for the CDR3 is TGCGCCAGCAGCCCAGCAGCAGCGGGCTCATCCGAGCAGTACTTC. The encoded protein is CASSPAAAGSSEQYF.

The chain has TRBV20-1 and TRBJ2-4, with D perhaps matching TRBD1 (6 bases). Germline V gene data show CDR1 as DFQATT and CDR2 as SNEGSKA (reference sequence). The CDR3 contains 12 residues. V shed 6 bases and J shed 8 bases, with 14 bases lying between them. The CDR3 loop reads CSATKEGDIQYF. CDR3 coding DNA: TGCAGTGCCACTAAAGAGGGGGACATTCAGTACTTC.

The CDR3 loop reads CASLLGTGGTDTQYF. The CDR3 DNA reads as TGCGCCAGCCTTTTGGGGACAGGGGGCACAGATACGCAGTATTTT. This rearrangement joins TRBV5-1 to TRBJ2-3; TRBD1 matches at 10 bases. This CDR3 spans 15 amino acids. Germline CDR1 and CDR2: SGHRS and YFSETQ. The J segment lost 1 base and the V segment lost 7 bases, leaving 6 bases of the junction unmatched.

The rearrangement joins TRBV28 to TRBJ1-3; D unclear. The V end was cut by 7 bases, the J end by 0 bases, with 10 bases between. The germline V gene encodes CDR1 MDHEN and CDR2 SYDVKM. The CDR3 contains 14 residues. The CDR3, as DNA: TGTGCCAGCAAGACGCTATTCTCTGGAAACACCATATATTTT. Protein sequence: CASKTLFSGNTIYF.

V usage is TRBV30 and J usage is TRBJ1-2; perhaps TRBD1 as D (6 bases). CDR1 GTSNPN and CDR2 SVGIG come from the germline V gene (reference sequence). The CDR3 contains 14 residues. V was shortened by 7 bases and J by 5 bases, with 20 bases between the two germline ends. The CDR3 reads CASRTVLGKYGYTF. The CDR3 coding sequence is TGTGCCTCAAGGACAGTCTTGGGGAAGTATGGCTACACCTTC. Full variable domain (remainder filled in from reference TRBV30 and TRBJ1-2): SQTIHQWPATLVQPVGSPLSLECTVEGTSNPNLYWYRQAAGRGLQLLFYSVGIGQISSEVPQNLSASRPQDRQFILSSKKLLLSDSGFYLCASRTVLGKYGYTFGSGTRLTVV.

With regard to this clone: This may arise from a read error, as a much more abundant clone is one base away. The V gene is TRBV6-5, the J gene TRBJ1-6; D is unresolved. This CDR3 region has 13 residues. The V gene's germline CDR1 is MNHEY and CDR2 SVGAGI. DNA for the CDR3: TGTGCCAGCAGTTACAACATCCGGGCACCCATCCACTTT. Encoded protein: CASSYNIRAPIHF.

In this sample, this clone turned up many times. The CDR3 is CASSQIGTGGYGYTF. The CDR3 nucleotides are TGCGCCAGCAGCCAAATAGGGACAGGGGGCTATGGCTACACCTTC. The chain recombines TRBV4-1 with TRBJ1-2; 11 bases map to TRBD1. Looked up from germline, CDR1 is MGHRA and CDR2 is YSYEKL. V dropped 2 bases and J dropped 4; count of bases not matched to a gene: 3. The CDR3 totals 15 residues.

CDR3 nucleotides: TGTGCCAGCACAGGGAATACTGAAGCTTTCTTT. Its translation: CASTGNTEAFF. The chain carries TRBV3-1 and TRBJ1-1; the D gene is possibly TRBD1 (5 bases). Germline-derived CDR1 and CDR2 are LGHDT and YNNKEL (reference sequence). CDR3 length: 11 amino acids. Trimming stripped 7 bases from V and 5 bases from J, with 8 bases between.

The chain joins TRBV27 to TRBJ2-1, with 9 bases that match TRBD2. CDR1 is MNHEY, CDR2 SMNVEV, per germline (reference sequence). The CDR3 loop spans 14 amino acids. Losses at the gene ends were 3 bases for V and 8 bases for J; bases not matched to a gene: 5. Written as DNA, the CDR3 is TGTGCCAGCAGTTTGGTGGGACTAGCCCATGAGCAGTTCTTC. Its protein product is CASSLVGLAHEQFF.

This clone was found many times. The J gene is TRBJ1-2, the V gene TRBV20-1, with 7 positions matching TRBD1. This CDR3 region has 12 residues. In germline, CDR1 is DFQATT, CDR2 SNEGSKA (reference sequence). The CDR3 DNA is TGCAGCCCCGGGACAGCTAACTATGGCTACACCTTC. Protein sequence: CSPGTANYGYTF.

The chain links TRBV7-3 to TRBJ2-5; D is unclear. The germline gives CDR1 SGHTA, CDR2 FQGTGA. Between the trimmed V and J ends, which lost 5 bases and 2 bases, there was a span of 9 bases. This CDR3 region has 13 residues. In DNA, the CDR3 is TGTGCCAGCAGCGTGACAACGCAAGAGACCCAGTACTTC. Protein sequence: CASSVTTQETQYF.

This clone appeared a few times. The rearrangement links TRBV7-2 to TRBJ1-2; D ambiguous. Trimming removed 3 bases from V and 5 bases from J, with 7 bases in between. Germline V gene data show CDR1 as SGHTA and CDR2 as FQGNSA. The CDR3 has 12 residues. CDR3 DNA: TGTGCCAGCAGCTTGACACATTATGGCTACACCTTC. Residues: CASSLTHYGYTF. Together with reference TRBV7-2 and TRBJ1-2, the CDR3 gives the full variable domain: GAGVSQSPSNKVTEKGKDVELRCDPISGHTALYWYRQSLGQGLEFLIYFQGNSAPDKSGLPSDRFSAERTGGSVSTLTIQRTQQEDSAVYLCASSLTHYGYTFGSGTRLTVV.

This clone came up a few times. The rearrangement uses TRBV7-9 and TRBJ1-2; D is ambiguous. Germline V gives CDR1 SEHNR, CDR2 FQNEAQ (reference sequence). This CDR3 spans 13 amino acids. V was pared by 5 bases and J by 7 bases, with 14 bases between. The CDR3 DNA is TGTGCCAGCAGCCGAGCGTTCTCTAGTGGCTACACCTTC. Its translation is CASSRAFSSGYTF. Supplemented by reference TRBV7-9 and TRBJ1-2, the full variable domain reads DTGVSQNPRHKITKRGQNVTFRCDPISEHNRLYWYRQTLGQGPEFLTYFQNEAQLEKSRLLSDRFSAERPKGSFSTLEIQRTEQGDSAMYLCASSRAFSSGYTFGSGTRLTVV.

The sample holds a few counts of this clone. The rearrangement links TRBV6-2 or TRBV6-3 to TRBJ2-1, with D perhaps matching TRBD2 (5 bases). The CDR3 loop spans 15 amino acids. The germline CDR1 and CDR2 sequences are MNHEY and SVGEGT. The V end lost 6 bases, the J end lost 1 base, and 13 bases lay between the germline ends. The chain's CDR3 is CASRGGLTSYNEQFF. The CDR3 DNA is TGTGCCAGCAGGGGCGGACTGACATCCTACAATGAGCAGTTCTTC.

This clone has a handful of counts. This chain links TRBV2 with TRBJ1-2, with D perhaps matching TRBD1 (5 bases). In germline, CDR1 is SNHLY, CDR2 FYNNEI. V was shortened by 8 bases and J by 2 bases, with 9 bases between the two germline ends. The CDR3 sequence is 12 residues long. For the CDR3, the DNA is TGTGCCAGCCTGGGGGACAACTATGGCTACACCTTC. This gives the protein CASLGDNYGYTF.

This sequence joins TRBV11-2 and TRBJ2-3; 13 bases agree with TRBD2. The germline CDR1 and CDR2 sequences are SGHAT and FQNNGV. Unmatched junction bases numbered 10, after V lost 3 bases and J lost 4 bases. The CDR3 runs 18 residues. The CDR3 DNA sequence: TGTGCCAGCAGCTTTCCCGGGGCGACTAGCGGGAGGCCAGATACGCAGTATTTT. It is translated as CASSFPGATSGRPDTQYF.